This T cell receptor beta chain was observed in a study of blood T cell repertoires in COVID-19. About the research overall: PBMCs, B-cell-depleted T cells, or T cells were the source of the cDNA or gDNA that made up the material.

Germline lookup yields CDR1 GTSNPN and CDR2 SVGIG (reference sequence). The V and J ends lost 3 bases and 8 bases respectively, with 16 bases between them. There are 13 residues in the CDR3. Seattle's cohort entered during active infection and was followed longitudinally. Assay used: immunoSEQ multiplex PCR; TCRdb lists only in-frame clones, some missing. The repertoire holds 200,000 to 300,000 clones, around 90% seen once, with more than 4.5% in the top ten. This clone was counted a few times. Sequencing was done on a sample of peripheral blood. The rearrangement uses TRBV30 and TRBJ1-2; no firm D call. The TCR sequence derives from a woman aged 55-75 years with COVID-19, enrolled during active disease. CDR3 in amino acids: CAWREGDRGGYTF. The CDR3 DNA is TGTGCCTGGAGGGAGGGAGACCGAGGGGGCTACACCTTC.